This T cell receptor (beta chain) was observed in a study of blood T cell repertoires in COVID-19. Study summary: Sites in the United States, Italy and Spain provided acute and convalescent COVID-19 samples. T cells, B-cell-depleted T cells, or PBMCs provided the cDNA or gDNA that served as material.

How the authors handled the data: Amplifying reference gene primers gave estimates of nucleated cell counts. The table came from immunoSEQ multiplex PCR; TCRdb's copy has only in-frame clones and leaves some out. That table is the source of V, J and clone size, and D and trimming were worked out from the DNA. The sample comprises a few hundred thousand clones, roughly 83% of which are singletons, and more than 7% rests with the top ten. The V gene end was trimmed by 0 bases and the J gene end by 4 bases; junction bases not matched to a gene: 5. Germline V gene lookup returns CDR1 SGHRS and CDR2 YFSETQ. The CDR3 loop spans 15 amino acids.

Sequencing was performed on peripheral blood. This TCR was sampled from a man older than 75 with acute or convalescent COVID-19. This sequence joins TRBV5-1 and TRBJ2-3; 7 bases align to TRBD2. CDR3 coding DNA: TGCGCCAGCAGCTTGGATCCCGGGAGGCCAGATACGCAGTATTTT. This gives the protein CASSLDPGRPDTQYF.